The 30 T cell receptor beta chains below come from one sample, sequenced in a study of shared clonotypes between healthy human individuals. Repertoires were generated with immunoSEQ multiplex PCR, while TCRdb's copy carries only in-frame clones and drops some. This sample has a few million clones; approximately 93% occur once, and the top ten carry 0.3% to 0.4%. Specimen: naive CD4+ T cells from PBMCs. Sample subset: CD45RA+ positively selected. The receptor set was obtained from a man between 18 and 35 years old in good health. Some clones in this sample may be carry-over from other donors' samples.

The gene calls are TRBV4-3 and TRBJ2-1; TRBD1 or TRBD2 may be the D gene (6 bases each). Trimming took 0 bases from V and 2 from J, leaving 11 bases between them. The CDR3 extends over 16 amino acids. CDR1 LGHNA and CDR2 YSLEER come from the germline V gene. As DNA, the CDR3 is TGCGCCAGCAGCCAAGATCTCGGGGGCGCCTACAATGAGCAGTTCTTC. This gives the protein CASSQDLGGAYNEQFF.

This sequence joins TRBV15 and TRBJ2-2; TRBD1 is a possible D gene (6 bases). The germline CDR1 and CDR2 sequences are LNHNV and YYDKDF (reference sequence). Trimming shortened V by 0 bases and J by 6 bases, and 11 bases separated the two germline ends. CDR3 length: 15 residues. CDR3 region: CATSRDSQGPGELFF. The CDR3, as DNA: TGTGCCACCAGCAGAGATAGCCAGGGGCCCGGGGAGCTGTTTTTT.

The chain carries TRBV2 and TRBJ2-1; TRBD2 matches 9 bases. CDR3 size: 16 residues. V shed 6 bases, J shed 3 bases, and the junction held 9 bases outside the gene matches. Germline V gene sequence: CDR1 SNHLY, CDR2 FYNNEI. CDR3: CASRARLAERYNEQFF. CDR3 DNA: TGTGCCAGCAGGGCGAGACTAGCGGAGCGCTACAATGAGCAGTTCTTC. Full variable domain (remainder filled in from reference TRBV2 and TRBJ2-1): EPEVTQTPSHQVTQMGQEVILRCVPISNHLYFYWYRQILGQKVEFLVSFYNNEISEKSEIFDDQFSVERPDGSNFTLKIRSTKLEDSAMYFCASRARLAERYNEQFFGPGTRLTVL.

This sequence joins TRBV4-1 and TRBJ2-7, with D possibly called TRBD1 or TRBD2 (6 bases each). The germline V gene has CDR1 MGHRA and CDR2 YSYEKL. V was cut by 1 base and J by 3 bases, with 19 bases left in between. The CDR3 is 17 amino acids. The CDR3 DNA reads as TGCGCCAGCAGCCAAGTTACCCGGGGGCAAGAATTCTACGAGCAGTACTTC. It specifies CASSQVTRGQEFYEQYF.

J is TRBJ1-2 and V is TRBV23-1; no reliable D call. TRBV23-1 is filed as an ORF, its function uncertain. Trimming took 4 bases from V and 0 from J, leaving 12 bases between them. The CDR3 is 15 amino acids. The CDR3 sequence is CASSLLPTANYGYTF. CDR3 DNA sequence: TGCGCCAGCAGTCTCCTCCCGACCGCTAACTATGGCTACACCTTC.

V is TRBV1 and J is TRBJ1-2. TRBV1 is flagged as a pseudogene. This CDR3 is 12 amino acids long. Here the CDR3 DNA reads TGCACCAGCAGACACCGTAGCTATGGCTACACCTTC. This translates into CTSRHRSYGYTF.

The chain has TRBV6-1 and TRBJ2-5, with TRBD1 matching 12 bases. Germline CDR1 MNHNS, CDR2 SASEGT. After removal of 6 bases from V and 5 bases from J, the junction contained 7 bases not matched to a gene. This CDR3 is 15 amino acids long. CDR3 amino acids: CASSTGTGGLETQYF. CDR3 coding DNA: TGTGCCAGCAGCACCGGGACAGGGGGCCTGGAGACCCAGTACTTC.

This clone appeared a single time. The sample has other DNA sequences that encode this CDR3 too. The J gene is TRBJ1-1, the V gene TRBV7-3; 9 bases fit TRBD1. The CDR3 spans 14 residues. Germline CDR1 reads SGHTA; CDR2 reads FQGTGA. Trimming at V came to 4 bases and at J to 4 bases, leaving 4 bases not matched to a gene. CDR3 sequence (DNA): TGTGCCAGCAGCTCACAGGGGGCCGGCACTGAAGCTTTCTTT. This gives the protein CASSSQGAGTEAFF. The full variable domain, in which reference TRBV7-3 and TRBJ1-1 provide the parts outside the CDR3, is GAGVSQTPSNKVTEKGKYVELRCDPISGHTALYWYRQSLGQGPEFLIYFQGTGAADDSGLPNDRFFAVRPEGSVSTLKIQRTERGDSAVYLCASSSQGAGTEAFFGQGTRLTVV.

V is TRBV6-6 and J is TRBJ2-7; the D gene is possibly TRBD1 (5 bases). The ends were cut back, 5 bases at V and 1 base at J, with 9 bases in the middle. Germline V gene lookup returns CDR1 MNHNY and CDR2 SVGAGI (reference sequence). This CDR3 has 13 residues. CDR3 bases: TGTGCCAGCAGTCGCAGGGTATCCTACGAGCAGTACTTC. Protein product: CASSRRVSYEQYF.

V usage is TRBV6-6 and J usage is TRBJ2-7; TRBD1 aligns across 8 bases. The CDR3 is made up of 15 amino acids. V lost 5 bases and J lost 4; bases outside the gene matches: 10. The germline V gene has CDR1 MNHNY and CDR2 SVGAGI (reference sequence). The CDR3 sequence is CASSPGQGLVYEQYF. The CDR3 DNA is TGTGCCAGCAGTCCCGGACAGGGTTTAGTTTACGAGCAGTACTTC.

This chain joins TRBV9 and TRBJ2-6, with D possibly matching TRBD2 (5 bases). Germline CDR1 and CDR2: SGDLS and YYNGEE. The CDR3 extends over 17 amino acids. V lost 2 bases, J lost 5 bases, and 17 bases lay in between. The CDR3 nucleotides are TGTGCCAGCAGCGTTGGTGAGGGCCGGCTCTGGGCCAACGTCCTGACTTTC. Protein sequence: CASSVGEGRLWANVLTF.

The V and J genes are TRBV28 and TRBJ1-1; maybe TRBD1 (5 bases). The CDR3 runs to 15 residues. V lost 0 bases and J lost 1, with 9 bases in between. Germline V gene sequence: CDR1 MDHEN, CDR2 SYDVKM. Written as DNA, the CDR3 is TGTGCCAGCAGTTTATGGGGGCGTTGGAACACTGAAGCTTTCTTT. Translation gives CASSLWGRWNTEAFF. Looking up the rest from reference TRBV28 and TRBJ1-1 gives the full variable domain: DVKVTQSSRYLVKRTGEKVFLECVQDMDHENMFWYRQDPGLGLRLIYFSYDVKMKEKGDIPEGYSVSREKKERFSLILESASTNQTSMYLCASSLWGRWNTEAFFGQGTRLTVV.

The V and J genes are TRBV28 and TRBJ1-6; D unclear. CDR3 length: 12 amino acids. Germline CDR1 and CDR2: MDHEN and SYDVKM. Deletions cut 7 bases from V and 8 bases from J, with 9 bases between. CDR3 region: CASTPAYSPLHF. CDR3 nucleotides: TGTGCCAGCACCCCGGCCTATTCACCCCTCCACTTT.

This sequence joins TRBV30 and TRBJ1-1; D not resolved. Germline CDR1 GTSNPN, CDR2 SVGIG (reference sequence). CDR3 length equals 11 residues. The ends were cut back, 5 bases at V and 5 bases at J, with 9 bases in the middle. Here the CDR3 DNA reads TGTGCCTGGGGCAGCGCGACTGAAGCTTTCTTT. As protein: CAWGSATEAFF. Drawing the rest from reference TRBV30 and TRBJ1-1, the complete variable domain is SQTIHQWPATLVQPVGSPLSLECTVEGTSNPNLYWYRQAAGRGLQLLFYSVGIGQISSEVPQNLSASRPQDRQFILSSKKLLLSDSGFYLCAWGSATEAFFGQGTRLTVV.

The chain links TRBV2 to TRBJ2-2; 7 positions agree with TRBD2. This CDR3 region has 15 residues. V lost 6 bases and J lost 6; bases outside the gene matches: 10. CDR1 is SNHLY, CDR2 FYNNEI, per germline. CDR3 coding DNA: TGTGCCAGCAGAGACGGACTAGGCGCCTCCGGGGAGCTGTTTTTT. Translating gives CASRDGLGASGELFF. Full variable domain (remainder filled in from reference TRBV2 and TRBJ2-2): EPEVTQTPSHQVTQMGQEVILRCVPISNHLYFYWYRQILGQKVEFLVSFYNNEISEKSEIFDDQFSVERPDGSNFTLKIRSTKLEDSAMYFCASRDGLGASGELFFGEGSRLTVL.

This clone was found once. The V call is TRBV4-2, the J call TRBJ1-3; D is undetermined. The CDR3 totals 11 residues. Trimming removed 8 bases at V and 4 bases at J, with 6 bases between. Germline V gene sequence: CDR1 LGHNA, CDR2 YNFKEQ. The chain's CDR3 is CASRGGNTIYF. The CDR3 DNA reads TGTGCCAGCCGAGGGGGAAACACCATATATTTT.

This sequence joins TRBV5-1 and TRBJ2-2; 7 bases agree with TRBD2. The CDR3 totals 15 residues. Trimming removed 4 bases from V and 1 base from J; junction bases left unmatched: 4. Germline V gives CDR1 SGHRS, CDR2 YFSETQ. Here the CDR3 DNA reads TGCGCCAGCAGCGGGGGACTAATGAACACCGGGGAGCTGTTTTTT. Protein sequence: CASSGGLMNTGELFF.

The chain uses TRBV18 and TRBJ1-1, with 8 bases identical to TRBD1. This CDR3 is built from 17 residues. Germline lookup yields CDR1 KGHSH and CDR2 LQKENI. V shed 1 base, J shed 0 bases, and the junction held 7 bases outside the gene matches. As DNA, the CDR3 is TGTGCCAGCTCACCACTTGCAGGGGGCGTTATGAACACTGAAGCTTTCTTT. It encodes CASSPLAGGVMNTEAFF.

This clone was detected only once. The chain combines TRBV28 with TRBJ1-1; 11 nucleotides line up with TRBD1. Germline values: CDR1 MDHEN, CDR2 SYDVKM. V lost 6 bases, J lost 10 bases, and 10 bases stayed unmatched. CDR3 length equals 14 residues. The CDR3 here is CASSPWTGGEVAFF. CDR3 nucleotide sequence: TGTGCCAGCAGCCCTTGGACAGGGGGCGAAGTAGCTTTCTTT. Drawing the rest from reference TRBV28 and TRBJ1-1, the complete variable domain is DVKVTQSSRYLVKRTGEKVFLECVQDMDHENMFWYRQDPGLGLRLIYFSYDVKMKEKGDIPEGYSVSREKKERFSLILESASTNQTSMYLCASSPWTGGEVAFFGQGTRLTVV.

This clone has a single count. This chain links TRBV6-6 with TRBJ2-3; D is possibly TRBD1 or TRBD2 (7 bases each). Germline V gene data show CDR1 as MNHNY and CDR2 as SVGAGI (reference sequence). Trimming removed 7 bases from V and 1 base from J, with 15 bases in between. CDR3 length: 15 amino acids. CDR3 nucleotide sequence: TGTGCCAGCACTCAGGGGGGGGCAGGCACAGATACGCAGTATTTT. Encoded protein: CASTQGGAGTDTQYF.

The chain carries TRBV4-1 and TRBJ1-4, with D possibly matching TRBD1 (5 bases). The CDR3 is 14 residues long. The germline V gene encodes CDR1 MGHRA and CDR2 YSYEKL. Deletions cut 4 bases from V and 3 bases from J, with 9 bases between. CDR3 in amino acids: CASSLRGSNEKLFF. The CDR3 nucleotides read TGCGCCAGCAGCCTCCGGGGCTCTAATGAAAAACTGTTTTTT.

The chain recombines TRBV5-1 with TRBJ1-1; TRBD1 is a possible D gene (5 bases). Trimming removed 4 bases at V and 4 bases at J, with 11 bases between. Germline V CDR1 and CDR2: SGHRS, YFSETQ. The CDR3 spans 13 residues. For the CDR3, the DNA is TGCGCCAGCAGCGCCGGGACGTCCACTGAAGCTTTCTTT. The encoded protein is CASSAGTSTEAFF.

The V gene is TRBV9, the J gene TRBJ2-3; weak D call: TRBD1 (6 bases). There are 17 residues in the CDR3. V lost 4 bases to trimming and J lost 0 bases, with 18 bases between them. CDR1 is SGDLS, CDR2 YYNGEE, per germline. This chain's CDR3 is CASSRGQSSLSTDTQYF. In DNA, the CDR3 is TGTGCCAGCAGCAGAGGACAGTCCTCGCTTAGCACAGATACGCAGTATTTT.

V and J are TRBV15 and TRBJ1-3; 8 nucleotides align to TRBD1. Germline V gene data show CDR1 as LNHNV and CDR2 as YYDKDF (reference sequence). V was clipped by 5 bases and J by 4 bases; unmatched bases: 10. There are 16 residues in the CDR3. CDR3 sequence: CATSPRQGSVGNTIYF. CDR3 DNA: TGTGCCACCAGCCCACGACAGGGGTCGGTGGGAAACACCATATATTTT.

Details on this clone: Other DNA sequences within the sample encode an identical CDR3. This CDR3 is CASSPPGQSNEKLFF. For the CDR3, the DNA is TGTGCCAGCTCACCCCCGGGACAAAGCAATGAAAAACTGTTTTTT. The gene calls are TRBV18 and TRBJ1-4; the D gene is possibly TRBD1 (6 bases). The CDR3 runs 15 residues. Germline CDR1 KGHSH, CDR2 LQKENI. V was clipped by 3 bases and J by 5 bases, with 13 bases between them. Combining the CDR3 with reference TRBV18 and TRBJ1-4 gives the whole variable domain NAGVMQNPRHLVRRRGQEARLRCSPMKGHSHVYWYRQLPEEGLKFMVYLQKENIIDESGMPKERFSAEFPKEGPSILRIQQVVRGDSAAYFCASSPPGQSNEKLFFGSGTQLSVL.

This chain links TRBV5-1 with TRBJ2-7, with D unclear. The CDR3 extends over 12 amino acids. The V gene's germline CDR1 is SGHRS and CDR2 YFSETQ. Trimming stripped 4 bases from V and 7 bases from J, with 12 bases between. The CDR3 spells CASSLLGAEQYF. In nucleotides, the CDR3 is TGCGCCAGCAGCCTCCTTGGTGCGGAGCAGTACTTC.

V usage is TRBV25-1 and J usage is TRBJ1-1; 8 nucleotides align to TRBD1. The trim removed 4 bases at V and 2 bases at J, leaving 6 bases unmatched. Germline CDR1 MGHDK, CDR2 SYGVNS. The CDR3 extends over 15 amino acids. In DNA, the CDR3 is TGTGCCAGCAGTGCCGATACAGGGGGAAACACTGAAGCTTTCTTT. Its protein is CASSADTGGNTEAFF.

This chain joins TRBV6-1 and TRBJ2-5; D call uncertain. V shed 1 base and J shed 13 bases, with 19 bases lying between them. CDR1 and CDR2 from the germline V gene are MNHNS and SASEGT. This CDR3 has 14 residues. The CDR3 DNA follows: TGTGCCAGCAGTGAAGTTCCTAGGGATGGGATTTGGTACTTC. It is translated as CASSEVPRDGIWYF.

The V call is TRBV6-6, the J call TRBJ2-2; D gene uncertain. The germline V gene has CDR1 MNHNY and CDR2 SVGAGI (reference sequence). The CDR3 has 16 residues. Trimming removed 4 bases at V and 3 bases at J, with 15 bases between. CDR3 amino acids: CASSSVIAPDTGELFF. CDR3 DNA sequence: TGTGCCAGCAGTTCCGTGATAGCTCCCGACACCGGGGAGCTGTTTTTT.

The genes are TRBV2 and TRBJ2-2, with D possibly matching TRBD1 (6 bases). V was shortened by 6 bases and J by 6 bases, with 14 bases between the two germline ends. This CDR3 contains 14 residues. Germline V gives CDR1 SNHLY, CDR2 FYNNEI. CDR3 sequence: CASSSNRDAGELFF. The CDR3 DNA sequence: TGTGCCAGCAGCTCAAACAGGGATGCCGGGGAGCTGTTTTTT. Together with reference TRBV2 and TRBJ2-2, the CDR3 gives the full variable domain: EPEVTQTPSHQVTQMGQEVILRCVPISNHLYFYWYRQILGQKVEFLVSFYNNEISEKSEIFDDQFSVERPDGSNFTLKIRSTKLEDSAMYFCASSSNRDAGELFFGEGSRLTVL.